Shown below are 25 T cell receptor beta chains from a single sample sequenced in a study of regulatory T cells in long-lasting Graves disease. HTBI primers from iRepertoire and Arm-PCR of CDR3 regions yielded the TCR beta libraries. Each CDR3 protein is one row after TCRdb ran MiXCR on the multiplex PCR reads. The data show 350,000 to 550,000 distinct CDR3 sequences, with 16% seen just once and less than 30% held by the top ten. Noted time point: newly diagnosed GD, antithyroid drugs for less than 3 months. Scientists built the TCR library using RNA that was extracted from PBMCs. The same data also contributed to another study, on T cells in Graves' hyperthyroidism and ophthalmopathy.

This specimen consisted of peripheral blood mononuclear cells (PBMCs), obtained at new diagnosis, from a patient treated with antithyroid drugs. The receptors were gathered from a woman aged 18-29 years with Graves disease.

This clonotype was counted many times. The V call is TRBV20-1, the J call TRBJ2-1, with TRBD2 identical over 10 bases. Germline V gene data show CDR1 as DFQATT and CDR2 as SNEGSKA (reference sequence). The V and J ends lost 0 bases and 7 bases, in that order; junction bases with no gene match: 3. The CDR3 is 14 amino acids. The DNA for the CDR3 is TGCAGTGCTAGAGATTCTAGCGGGAGTAATGAGCAGTTCTTC. This sequence encodes CSARDSSGSNEQFF.

This clonotype appeared many times. This chain connects TRBV20-1 to TRBJ2-7; 13 bases agree with TRBD2. The CDR3 extends over 16 amino acids. CDR1 is DFQATT, CDR2 SNEGSKA, per germline (reference sequence). The V gene end was trimmed by 1 base and the J gene end by 4 bases; junction bases not matched to a gene: 7. As DNA, the CDR3 is TGCAGTGCTAGAGTAACTAGCGGGAGGGCCGCTTACGAGCAGTACTTC. It is translated as CSARVTSGRAAYEQYF.

The rearrangement joins TRBV5-1 to TRBJ2-1; TRBD2 is a possible D gene (5 bases). The germline V and J ends were trimmed by 4 bases and 0 bases, with 17 bases remaining between them. Germline V gene data show CDR1 as SGHRS and CDR2 as YFSETQ. The CDR3 covers 17 residues. The DNA of the CDR3 is TGCGCCAGCAGCCCTGATGGTAGCGCCGGCTCCTACAATGAGCAGTTCTTC. Its translation is CASSPDGSAGSYNEQFF.

The chain joins TRBV27 to TRBJ2-2, with D unclear. The CDR3 is 14 residues long. CDR1 and CDR2 from the germline V gene are MNHEY and SMNVEV (reference sequence). V lost 4 bases and J 2 bases, leaving 8 bases between the germline ends. CDR3 nucleotide sequence: TGTGCCAGCAGTTATGCAGACAACACCGGGGAGCTGTTTTTT. It specifies CASSYADNTGELFF.

The genes are TRBV30 and TRBJ1-5, with D perhaps matching TRBD1 (6 bases). Per germline, CDR1 GTSNPN and CDR2 SVGIG (reference sequence). V was shortened by 3 bases and J by 6 bases, with 12 bases between the two germline ends. The CDR3 is 13 residues long. The CDR3 nucleotides read TGTGCCTGGAGCGGGGGGCGCGGTCAGCCCCAGCATTTT. This encodes CAWSGGRGQPQHF.

This chain joins TRBV5-1 and TRBJ2-6; 12 bases are a match to TRBD1. This CDR3 contains 17 residues. Trimming removed 6 bases from V and 0 bases from J; junction bases left unmatched: 4. CDR1 is SGHRS and CDR2 is YFSETQ in the germline V gene. For the CDR3, the DNA is TGCGCCAGCAATCTGGGACAGGGGGCCTCTGGGGCCAACGTCCTGACTTTC. Translated, it gives CASNLGQGASGANVLTF. Drawing the rest from reference TRBV5-1 and TRBJ2-6, the complete variable domain is KAGVTQTPRYLIKTRGQQVTLSCSPISGHRSVSWYQQTPGQGLQFLFEYFSETQRNKGNFPGRFSGRQFSNSRSEMNVSTLELGDSALYLCASNLGQGASGANVLTFGAGSRLTVL.

In this sample, this clonotype turned up a few times. A far larger clone lies a single base away; this is likely a read error. CDR3 DNA sequence: TGTACCAGCAGCCAAGCACCGGGGGGAACTGAAGCTTTCTTT. Its translation is CTSSQAPGGTEAFF. This chain uses TRBV9 with TRBJ1-1; TRBD1 might be the D (5 bases). The CDR3 totals 14 residues. CDR1 and CDR2 from the germline V gene are SGDLS and YYNGEE.

CDR3 protein: CASSARLAGVGETQYF. DNA of the CDR3: TGTGCCAGCAGCGCCCGACTAGCGGGAGTAGGGGAGACCCAGTACTTC. This chain joins TRBV9 and TRBJ2-5; 12 bases are a match to TRBD2. After removal of 3 bases from V and 5 bases from J, the junction contained 8 bases not matched to a gene. Germline assignment: CDR1 SGDLS and CDR2 YYNGEE. This CDR3 is 16 amino acids long.

This clonotype was observed a few times. The chain uses TRBV10-3 and TRBJ1-5; no reliable D call. Germline V gene sequence: CDR1 ENHRY, CDR2 SYGVKD. This CDR3 is built from 13 residues. V shed 4 bases and J shed 5 bases, with 9 bases lying between them. The CDR3 DNA reads as TGTGCCATCAGTGGCTCGGTGGATCAGCCCCAGCATTTT. Translation: CAISGSVDQPQHF.

This clonotype was seen only a few times. The J gene is TRBJ2-1, the V gene TRBV18; D might be TRBD2 (6 bases). V was trimmed by 6 bases and J by 0 bases, leaving 15 bases between them. CDR3 size: 16 residues. CDR1 KGHSH and CDR2 LQKENI come from the germline V gene. CDR3 loop: CASSGGSGRSYNEQFF. Written as DNA, the CDR3 is TGTGCCAGCTCGGGTGGTAGCGGTCGCTCCTACAATGAGCAGTTCTTC.

This clonotype was picked up many times. J is TRBJ2-7 and V is TRBV20-1; D not certain. Trimming removed 4 bases at V and 2 bases at J, with 12 bases between. CDR1 and CDR2 from the germline V gene are DFQATT and SNEGSKA (reference sequence). The CDR3 runs 13 residues. In DNA form, the CDR3 reads TGCAGTGCTACCCCCCCCAATGCCTACGAGCAGTACTTC. Translated: CSATPPNAYEQYF.

The V gene is TRBV19, the J gene TRBJ2-1; no clear D gene. CDR3 length: 11 amino acids. V dropped 5 bases and J dropped 12 bases, with 11 bases sitting between them. Germline CDR1 reads LNHDA; CDR2 reads SQIVND (reference sequence). In nucleotides, the CDR3 is TGTGCCAGTAGTGGCCTTAAACGGCAGTTCTTC. As protein: CASSGLKRQFF.

A note on this clonotype: This likely comes from a read error, as the CDR3 has no conserved phenylalanine or tryptophan at its end. No DNA is shown, since the ends of the CDR3 on it are uncertain; the CDR3 is the one TCRdb lists. V gene TRBV30 combines with J gene TRBJ2-2; the table's D call TRBD1 went unverified against the DNA. The CDR3 length equals 12 residues, ends included. Germline V gene data show CDR1 as GTSNPN and CDR2 as SVGIG (reference sequence). CDR3 residues: CAWRTGAAEVFL.

This clonotype was seen a handful of times. Being one base from a much bigger clone, this may be a read error. The J gene is TRBJ2-7, the V gene TRBV6-2 or TRBV6-3; D is unresolved. V gave up 6 bases and J gave up 2 bases, with 11 bases separating them. CDR3 size: 13 residues. Germline V lookup: CDR1 MNHEY, CDR2 SVGEGT. The CDR3 DNA is TGTGCCAGCAGAAGACAAAGCCCCTACGAGCAGTACTTC. It codes for CASRRQSPYEQYF.

This clonotype was counted at least ten times. This sequence joins TRBV28 and TRBJ2-7, with D possibly being TRBD1 (6 bases). The CDR3 is made up of 14 amino acids. V lost 4 bases and J 4 bases, leaving 14 bases between the germline ends. The germline V gene encodes CDR1 MDHEN and CDR2 SYDVKM. In DNA form, the CDR3 reads TGTGCCAGCAGTTCGCCTACACAGGGTTACGAGCAGTACTTC. Its translation: CASSSPTQGYEQYF.

This clonotype came up a few times. V gene TRBV6-1 combines with J gene TRBJ2-1; 7 nucleotides agree with TRBD1. This CDR3 is built from 14 residues. Germline V gene sequence: CDR1 MNHNS, CDR2 SASEGT. J gave up 3 bases and V 6 bases, and 5 bases lay outside the gene matches. The CDR3, as DNA: TGTGCCAGCAGCCGGGACAGAAACTACAATGAGCAGTTCTTC. Translated, it gives CASSRDRNYNEQFF.

Worth noting for this clonotype: Just one base apart from a much larger clone, this may be a read error. The V and J genes are TRBV12-3 or TRBV12-4 and TRBJ2-3; 11 bases line up with TRBD2. This CDR3 has 23 residues. The CDR3 DNA reads as TGTGCCAGCAGTTTTCGGGTAGCGGGAGGGCCGGCGGGGGTCGCTACGAGCACAGATACGCAGTGTTTT. Its translation: CASSFRVAGGPAGVATSTDTQCF.

The genes are TRBV2 and TRBJ1-5; D gene ambiguous. V lost 2 bases and J 0 bases, leaving 17 bases between the germline ends. CDR3 size: 18 residues. The germline CDR1 and CDR2 sequences are SNHLY and FYNNEI. CDR3 sequence: CASSESGYSRYSNQPQHF. CDR3 coding DNA: TGTGCCAGCAGTGAATCGGGATACTCCCGGTATAGCAATCAGCCCCAGCATTTT.

This chain links TRBV28 with TRBJ2-7; TRBD2 aligns across 7 bases. The CDR3 extends over 14 amino acids. V shed 3 bases, J shed 6 bases, and the junction held 8 bases outside the gene matches. Germline V CDR1 and CDR2: MDHEN, SYDVKM. The CDR3 is CASSFRREFLEQYF. The CDR3 nucleotides are TGTGCCAGCAGTTTTCGGCGGGAGTTTCTCGAGCAGTACTTC.

This clonotype was observed at least ten times. The V and J genes are TRBV20-1 and TRBJ1-2, with D perhaps matching TRBD1 (5 bases). The V gene lost 3 bases and the J gene lost 0 bases, with 17 bases spanning the gap. The CDR3 extends over 16 amino acids. Per the germline V gene, CDR1 is DFQATT and CDR2 is SNEGSKA (reference sequence). The CDR3 bases are TGCAGTGCTAGTCCCCGGGACCTTCGGGCTAACTATGGCTACACCTTC. Protein product: CSASPRDLRANYGYTF.

The V gene is TRBV27, the J gene TRBJ2-5; TRBD1 might be the D (5 bases). The CDR3 extends over 12 amino acids. Trimming shortened V by 11 bases and J by 7 bases, and 17 bases separated the two germline ends. Germline CDR1 reads MNHEY; CDR2 reads SMNVEV (reference sequence). This CDR3 is CAYFSDRWTQYF. The CDR3 DNA reads TGTGCCTATTTTTCCGACAGATGGACCCAGTACTTC.

This clonotype has a handful of counts. The chain recombines TRBV13 with TRBJ2-7, with D perhaps matching TRBD2 (5 bases). The CDR3 is 13 amino acids. Trimming shortened V by 5 bases and J by 4 bases, and 12 bases separated the two germline ends. Germline V gives CDR1 PRHDT, CDR2 FYEKMQ (reference sequence). The CDR3 DNA follows: TGTGCCAGCAGCCCCAATTGGGAGTACGAGCAGTACTTC. Its translation: CASSPNWEYEQYF.

Only a few counts were recorded for this clonotype. The chain couples TRBV7-9 to TRBJ1-2; 7 nucleotides align to TRBD1. V lost 3 bases to trimming and J lost 7 bases; unmatched junction nucleotides: 14. CDR1 and CDR2 (germline): SEHNR, FQNEAQ (reference sequence). This CDR3 has 16 residues. For the CDR3, the DNA is TGTGCCAGCAGCTTTGCCCTGACAGGGAACACCGGTGGCTACACCTTC. This translates into CASSFALTGNTGGYTF.

This clonotype occurred a few times. A much larger clone sits a single nucleotide away, making a read error possible. The rearrangement joins TRBV7-3 to TRBJ2-1; 8 positions agree with TRBD2. Germline V gives CDR1 SGHTA, CDR2 FQGTGA. V shed 5 bases and J 2 bases; nucleotides not matched to a gene: 8. The CDR3 contains 16 residues. This chain's CDR3 is CASSPRTSRAYNEQFF. The CDR3 coding sequence is TGTGCCAGCAGCCCGAGGACTAGCAGGGCCTACAATGAGCAGTTCTTC.

This chain links TRBV11-1 with TRBJ2-1; 12 bases match TRBD1. This CDR3 comprises 15 residues. The J segment lost 6 bases and the V segment lost 4 bases, leaving 4 bases of the junction unmatched. Germline CDR1 is SGHAT and CDR2 is FQDESV (reference sequence). CDR3 DNA: TGTGCCAGCAGCTCGCGGGACAGGGGGCCCAATGAGCAGTTCTTC. Translated: CASSSRDRGPNEQFF.